This T cell receptor beta chain was recovered during a study of post-analysis software for immune sequencing data (dated by TCRdb to 2013 to 2016). Looking at the study overall: Disease courses on record covered relapsing-remitting, secondary progressive and progressive-relapsing multiple sclerosis, though some patients had no subtype annotation. The patient repertoires were compared against 10 to 12 previously published healthy control repertoires obtained from donors aged about 6 to 28 years. A subset of samples was prepared in parallel using single-end sample barcoding, then pooled and co-amplified after Illumina adapter ligation. Findings and caveats that apply to the study as a whole: A handful of TRBV segments, including TRBV5-6, TRBV5-1 and TRBV20-1, were significantly more frequent in patients than controls. Normalized Chao1 diversity was significantly lower in multiple sclerosis patients than controls, suggesting substantial peripheral T-cell clonal expansion. The control group was slightly older than the multiple sclerosis patient group. Strong co-clustering of samples prepared in the same batch was shown by direct clustering with F measure, prompting a batch-effect correction.

To demonstrate the VDJtools post-analysis software, the study profiled TCR beta repertoires from the peripheral blood of approximately twelve young patients with multiple sclerosis. Multiple sclerosis patients were children and adolescents aged about 6 to 16 years. The germline V gene provides CDR1 MGHDK and CDR2 SYGVNS. V and J are truncated by 0 bases and 7 bases respectively, leaving an intervening sequence of 13 bases. CDR3 length: 14 amino acids, cysteine to phenylalanine. The sequence is cut down to CDR3 DNA, 42 bases in frame from base 1. Library generation was performed with PCR. The sequencing machine was an Illumina HiSeq 2500. To reduce PCR and sequencing biases, unique molecular identifiers were incorporated into the TCR beta cDNA libraries. Roughly 0.5 million cDNA molecules were obtained per 1 to 10 million input T cells, so each molecule approximated one T cell. The same protocol used for the earlier healthy control dataset was applied to prepare and sequence the patient libraries. Within a given batch, samples were prepared together, multiplexed and sequenced on the same HiSeq lane. The original pipeline was this. Raw barcoded reads were processed with MIGEC, and single-read molecular identifier groups were discarded before consensus assembly and CDR3 extraction. Clonotype tables were post-analysed with VDJtools, normalizing diversity by down-sampling all datasets to the smallest sample size. In repertoire overlap clustering, CDR3 amino acid sequences, but not nucleotide sequences, were matched to correct batch-related cross-sample contamination. Using fastp trimming at Q25 and MiXCR clonotype assembly, TCRdb reanalyzed the public sequencing data and kept in-frame beta chains. Each CDR3 protein appears once, grouped with its most common genes and DNA. TCRdb, rather than the study authors, made the V and J calls. The table for this sample lists hundreds of thousands of distinct CDR3 sequences; approximately 59% of them were counted only once. The ten largest clones represent approximately 10% of the sample.

About this clonotype: Its antigen remains unidentified. No quality values exist for individual bases; no much larger clone is one base distant.

The sample was blood. The source of this sequence is a girl aged 2 to 9 with multiple sclerosis. The sequence is built from TRBV25-1 and TRBJ2-7; no D gene can be assigned with confidence. The CDR3 region reads CASSEYPLGNEQYF. The nucleotide sequence reads as follows: TGTGCCAGCAGTGAATATCCTTTGGGGAATGAGCAGTACTTC.